The sequence of this T cell receptor (beta chain) was determined in a study of graft-versus-host responses after intestinal transplantation. On the study more broadly: Anti-thymocyte globulin was used for induction in all recipients, who then took tacrolimus and steroids for approximately 3 years. The study, taken as a whole, reports: Recipient marrow showed GvH clones, some seen first in ileum or blood.

As for this clone: Its cognate antigen is unknown.

The data were produced by immunoSEQ multiplex PCR, yet TCRdb's version contains in-frame clones alone and is incomplete. The table lists about 120,000 clones, about nine tenths of them singletons, with around 0.2% in the top ten. The sequencing used unstimulated CD4+ T cells sorted from spleen or lymph node cells, collected before intestinal transplant. The sequence was obtained from a human donor who received an intestinal transplant.

CDR3 region: CASSLVLGTDTQYF. The CDR3 DNA sequence: TGCGCCAGCAGCTTGGTCCTCGGCACAGATACGCAGTATTTT. The J gene is TRBJ2-3, the V gene TRBV5-1; D is unclear. Trimming shortened V by 0 bases and J by 1 base, and 6 bases separated the two germline ends. CDR1 is SGHRS, CDR2 YFSETQ, per germline. CDR3 length: 14 amino acids.